The next 24 T cell receptor beta chains were all read from a single sample in a study of T cell changes during pregnancy in multiple sclerosis. Assay: immunoSEQ multiplex PCR; the TCRdb copy retains only in-frame clones and omits some. The top ten clones hold 1.4% to 1.5% of a sample with around 68,000 clones, around nine tenths of them seen once. This specimen consisted of peripheral blood, obtained in the third trimester of pregnancy. The receptors were sampled from a female donor with multiple sclerosis, enrolled in a pregnancy study.

This chain uses TRBV5-1 with TRBJ1-1; D unclear. The CDR3 is made up of 14 amino acids. The V and J ends lost 2 bases and 1 base respectively, with 9 bases between them. CDR1 is SGHRS and CDR2 is YFSETQ in the germline V gene. In DNA, the CDR3 is TGCGCCAGCAGCTTCAGGCAGCAGAACACTGAAGCTTTCTTT. The encoded protein is CASSFRQQNTEAFF. Variable domain in full (rest from reference TRBV5-1 and TRBJ1-1): KAGVTQTPRYLIKTRGQQVTLSCSPISGHRSVSWYQQTPGQGLQFLFEYFSETQRNKGNFPGRFSGRQFSNSRSEMNVSTLELGDSALYLCASSFRQQNTEAFFGQGTRLTVV.

The chain combines TRBV6-5 with TRBJ2-3, with unresolved D. Trimming took off 8 bases at V and 2 bases at J, with 11 bases between the two ends. The CDR3 spans 13 residues. Germline V CDR1 and CDR2: MNHEY, SVGAGI. CDR3 in amino acids: CASSGGFTDTQYF. The CDR3 DNA is TGTGCCAGCTCCGGCGGATTCACAGATACGCAGTATTTT.

This sequence joins TRBV4-3 and TRBJ2-2, with 7 bases fitting TRBD2. The CDR3 sequence is 18 residues long. In germline, CDR1 is LGHNA, CDR2 YSLEER. The V segment lost 4 bases and the J segment 2 bases; nucleotides outside the gene matches: 13. The CDR3 region has the DNA TGCGCCAGCAGCCCCCTCCTGGCTACTAGCGTCAACACCGGGGAGCTGTTTTTT. Amino acids: CASSPLLATSVNTGELFF.

Only a few counts were recorded for this clone. This chain joins TRBV5-4 and TRBJ2-2; D gene uncertain. Germline CDR1 SGHNT, CDR2 YYREEE (reference sequence). Trimming removed 3 bases from V and 1 base from J, with 7 bases in between. The CDR3 contains 14 residues. The CDR3 DNA reads as TGTGCCAGCAGCTCAGATCAGAACACCGGGGAGCTGTTTTTT. This translates into CASSSDQNTGELFF. Full variable domain (outside the CDR3, taken from reference TRBV5-4 and TRBJ2-2): ETGVTQSPTHLIKTRGQQVTLRCSSQSGHNTVSWYQQALGQGPQFIFQYYREEENGRGNFPPRFSGLQFPNYSSELNVNALELDDSALYLCASSSDQNTGELFFGEGSRLTVL.

The chain uses TRBV7-2 and TRBJ1-5; the match to TRBD1 covers 7 bases. The CDR3 loop spans 15 amino acids. The germline CDR1 and CDR2 sequences are SGHTA and FQGNSA. The junction had 7 bases not matched to a gene; V was cut back by 2 bases and J by 6 bases. The DNA of the CDR3 is TGTGCCAGCAGCTTAACAGGGGCCTGGAGTCAGCCCCAGCATTTT. This gives the protein CASSLTGAWSQPQHF.

The chain joins TRBV6-5 to TRBJ1-5, with 9 bases aligning to TRBD1. Germline trimming cut 6 bases from V and 3 bases from J; bases unmatched to any gene: 6. The length of the CDR3 is 15 residues. CDR1 and CDR2 (germline): MNHEY, SVGAGI. The CDR3 protein is CASSPTGGYNQPQHF. CDR3 nucleotide sequence: TGTGCCAGCAGCCCGACAGGGGGTTACAATCAGCCCCAGCATTTT.

The chain links TRBV13 to TRBJ1-4; the match to TRBD1 covers 7 bases. This CDR3 has 13 amino acids. Per germline, CDR1 PRHDT and CDR2 FYEKMQ (reference sequence). The J segment lost 7 bases and the V segment lost 6 bases, leaving 5 bases of the junction unmatched. The DNA of the CDR3 is TGTGCCAGCAGAGAGACAGGGACTGAAAAACTGTTTTTT. Translated, it gives CASRETGTEKLFF. The entire variable domain, with the rest obtained from reference TRBV13 and TRBJ1-4, is as follows: AAGVIQSPRHLIKEKRETATLKCYPIPRHDTVYWYQQGPGQDPQFLISFYEKMQSDKGSIPDRFSAQQFSDYHSELNMSSLELGDSALYFCASRETGTEKLFFGSGTQLSVL.

This clone was detected only once. The chain uses TRBV29-1 and TRBJ1-2, with D possibly being TRBD1 (6 bases). The ends were cut back, 6 bases at V and 1 base at J, with 15 bases in the middle. Germline values: CDR1 SQVTM, CDR2 ANQGSEA. The CDR3 extends over 14 amino acids. The CDR3 loop reads CSVDGQGINYGYTF. CDR3 bases: TGCAGCGTGGACGGTCAGGGGATTAACTATGGCTACACCTTC.

The V and J genes are TRBV5-5 and TRBJ2-1; 10 bases agree with TRBD2. This CDR3 is 19 amino acids long. Germline V CDR1 and CDR2: SGHKS, YYEKEE (reference sequence). Unmatched junction bases numbered 11, after V lost 0 bases and J lost 2 bases. In nucleotides, the CDR3 is TGTGCCAGCAGCTTGGAGTTAGCGGGGGGCCGGTTTACCTACAATGAGCAGTTCTTC. Protein: CASSLELAGGRFTYNEQFF.

This clone appeared a single time. The chain has TRBV14 and TRBJ2-5; possible D gene TRBD1, 6 bases. The germline V gene has CDR1 SGHDN and CDR2 FVKESK. The V gene lost 4 bases and the J gene lost 7 bases, with 10 bases spanning the gap. CDR3 size: 12 residues. The CDR3, as DNA: TGTGCCAGCAGCCCGAAGGGGGTGACCCAGTACTTC. It translates to CASSPKGVTQYF.

The chain recombines TRBV6-1 with TRBJ2-1, with D hard to call. Trimming removed 4 bases at V and 7 bases at J, with 14 bases between. This CDR3 has 14 residues. Germline V gene data show CDR1 as MNHNS and CDR2 as SASEGT. CDR3 region: CASSVSVLPNEQFF. The CDR3 DNA is TGTGCCAGCAGTGTATCGGTTTTGCCTAATGAGCAGTTCTTC.

The chain employs TRBV6-1 and TRBJ1-4; TRBD1 matches at 7 bases. Germline trimming cut 4 bases from V and 10 bases from J; bases unmatched to any gene: 18. The CDR3 consists of 17 residues. Per the germline V gene, CDR1 is MNHNS and CDR2 is SASEGT. The CDR3 loop reads CASSVLGQPIIPGKLFF. The CDR3 coding sequence is TGTGCCAGCAGTGTATTGGGACAGCCTATAATTCCGGGAAAACTGTTTTTT.

The J gene is TRBJ2-7, the V gene TRBV25-1; D is undetermined. V dropped 7 bases and J dropped 1 base, with 5 bases sitting between them. The germline gives CDR1 MGHDK, CDR2 SYGVNS. The CDR3 length is 11 residues. CDR3 nucleotides: TGTGCCAGCACAGGATCCTACGAGCAGTACTTC. Translating gives CASTGSYEQYF.

The rearrangement joins TRBV28 to TRBJ2-2, with 7 bases lining up with TRBD2. The CDR3 contains 15 residues. The V gene end was trimmed by 0 bases and the J gene end by 4 bases; junction bases not matched to a gene: 2. Germline V gene data show CDR1 as MDHEN and CDR2 as SYDVKM. CDR3 sequence: CASSLWRETTGELFF. The CDR3 bases are TGTGCCAGCAGTTTATGGCGGGAGACCACCGGGGAGCTGTTTTTT.

This chain uses TRBV10-2 with TRBJ1-2; 7 positions match TRBD1. Germline-derived CDR1 and CDR2 are WSHSY and SAAADI. V shed 0 bases and J 8 bases; nucleotides not matched to a gene: 9. CDR3 length equals 15 residues. CDR3 nucleotide sequence: TGCGCCAGCAGTGAGTCGACAGGGTGGGTAGAGGGCTACACCTTC. Translating gives CASSESTGWVEGYTF.

The chain is built from TRBV2 and TRBJ1-2; D call uncertain. The CDR3 length is 14 residues. The germline V and J ends were trimmed by 6 bases and 4 bases, with 15 bases remaining between them. The germline CDR1 and CDR2 sequences are SNHLY and FYNNEI. CDR3 sequence reads: CASSPEASTYGYTF. CDR3 bases: TGTGCCAGCAGCCCAGAGGCGAGTACCTATGGCTACACCTTC.

This sequence joins TRBV7-9 and TRBJ2-1; 11 bases are a match to TRBD2. The CDR3 contains 14 residues. V lost 5 bases, J lost 10 bases, and 7 bases stayed unmatched. Germline V gene data show CDR1 as SEHNR and CDR2 as FQNEAQ (reference sequence). The CDR3 protein is CASSPTSGKGEQFF. The CDR3 DNA reads as TGTGCCAGCAGCCCGACTAGCGGGAAGGGGGAGCAGTTCTTC.

This clone was detected only once. The CDR3 nucleotides are TGTGCCAGTAGTGACCAGGGCAACTCCTACGAGCAGTACTTC. Translation: CASSDQGNSYEQYF. This rearrangement joins TRBV19 to TRBJ2-7, with D possibly being TRBD1 (5 bases). Per the germline V gene, CDR1 is LNHDA and CDR2 is SQIVND (reference sequence). V was cut by 5 bases and J by 0 bases, with 11 bases left in between. This CDR3 is built from 14 residues.

CDR3 loop: CASSQEGLGLSSPLHF. The CDR3 bases are TGCGCCAGCAGCCAAGAAGGTCTGGGCTTGAGTTCACCCCTCCACTTT. V and J are TRBV4-1 and TRBJ1-6, with D unclear. This CDR3 spans 16 amino acids. Deletions cut 0 bases from V and 9 bases from J, with 15 bases between. Germline V gene sequence: CDR1 MGHRA, CDR2 YSYEKL.

J is TRBJ1-1 and V is TRBV5-1, with D perhaps TRBD1 (5 bases). Trimming shortened V by 0 bases and J by 0 bases, and 12 bases separated the two germline ends. Germline values: CDR1 SGHRS, CDR2 YFSETQ. The CDR3 loop spans 16 amino acids. The CDR3 reads CASSLVQGALNTEAFF. The CDR3 bases are TGCGCCAGCAGCTTGGTGCAGGGTGCTCTGAACACTGAAGCTTTCTTT.

This rearrangement joins TRBV7-9 to TRBJ2-7; the match to TRBD2 covers 9 bases. The CDR3 has 15 amino acids. Germline V gives CDR1 SEHNR, CDR2 FQNEAQ (reference sequence). V lost 1 base to trimming and J lost 7 bases; unmatched junction nucleotides: 8. CDR3 region: CASSLGAGTSYEQYF. The CDR3 bases are TGTGCCAGCAGCTTAGGGGCTGGGACTAGCTATGAGCAGTACTTC.

The chain links TRBV7-9 to TRBJ2-1, with unresolved D. The CDR3 totals 13 residues. Germline CDR1 SEHNR, CDR2 FQNEAQ (reference sequence). Trimming took off 8 bases at V and 8 bases at J, with 16 bases between the two ends. In DNA, the CDR3 is TGTGCCAGCGGGCGAAAGGTAGTCGATGAGCAGTTCTTC. Translated: CASGRKVVDEQFF.

The chain carries TRBV5-1 and TRBJ1-5; D is possibly TRBD1 (6 bases). Germline CDR1 is SGHRS and CDR2 is YFSETQ. V was trimmed by 4 bases and J by 5 bases, leaving 13 bases between them. The CDR3 sequence is 14 residues long. The CDR3 region has the DNA TGCGCCAGCAGCCGAACAGGGCCGGATCAGCCCCAGCATTTT. As protein: CASSRTGPDQPQHF.

The chain employs TRBV6-1 and TRBJ1-1, with D perhaps TRBD1 (5 bases). This CDR3 region has 12 residues. Trimming left V 6 bases short and J 8 bases short, with 13 bases between. Germline-derived CDR1 and CDR2 are MNHNS and SASEGT. CDR3 DNA: TGTGCCAGCAGGGATGGGGCAGGGGAAGCTTTCTTT. Translated, it gives CASRDGAGEAFF.